A selection of T cell receptor beta chains follows, all from one sample in a study of tumor-infiltrating lymphocytes in primary liver carcinoma. In TCRdb, the multiplex PCR reads were re-called with MiXCR into one record per CDR3 protein. Seen here are about 120,000 distinct CDR3 sequences, approximately 68% observed once, and the top ten hold roughly 7.3%. Sequenced input: tumor-adjacent normal liver tissue. The receptors stem from a woman aged 55-70 years with primary liver carcinoma and hepatitis B virus infection. Each CDR3 is given without its conserved first and last residue. The size of a clone is reported for some rows only, either as once, few or many, or as a class for expanded clones.

j_call: TRBJ2-3; clone_size: -; v_call: TRBV20-1; cdr3_length: 11; cdr3_aa: SAPPLGTDAQY
j_call: TRBJ1-1; clone_size: -; v_call: TRBV12-3/TRBV12-4; cdr3_length: 15; cdr3_aa: ASLSNKGFSRDTEAF
j_call: TRBJ2-7; clone_size: -; v_call: TRBV6-1; cdr3_length: 11; cdr3_aa: ASTSRGDYEQY
j_call: TRBJ2-6; clone_size: -; v_call: TRBV4-1; cdr3_length: 15; cdr3_aa: ATSQEGMGSRANVLT
j_call: TRBJ2-3; clone_size: -; v_call: TRBV6-5; cdr3_length: 13; cdr3_aa: ASSLGGTSTETQY
j_call: TRBJ1-5; clone_size: -; v_call: TRBV4-2; cdr3_length: 13; cdr3_aa: ASSQGPGQDKPQH
j_call: TRBJ1-1; clone_size: -; v_call: TRBV6-1; cdr3_length: 10; cdr3_aa: ARRILQGGAF
j_call: TRBJ2-7; clone_size: -; v_call: TRBV6-1; cdr3_length: 14; cdr3_aa: GSTSGSGGRYYEQY
j_call: TRBJ2-3; clone_size: few; v_call: TRBV7-3; cdr3_length: 13; cdr3_aa: ASSSQGYPGDTQY
j_call: TRBJ2-4; clone_size: -; v_call: TRBV7-9; cdr3_length: 13; cdr3_aa: ANSPRGPLQNIQY
j_call: TRBJ2-5; clone_size: -; v_call: TRBV6-5; cdr3_length: 11; cdr3_aa: ASMLQAQEIQY
j_call: TRBJ2-1; clone_size: -; v_call: TRBV6-2/TRBV6-3; cdr3_length: 11; cdr3_aa: ASAVGSYNEQF
j_call: TRBJ1-5; clone_size: -; v_call: TRBV6-2/TRBV6-3; cdr3_length: 13; cdr3_aa: ARSPGPDSNEPQH
j_call: TRBJ2-1; clone_size: medium-sized; v_call: TRBV6-6; cdr3_length: 10; cdr3_aa: ASSYSGAEQF
j_call: TRBJ1-1; clone_size: -; v_call: TRBV6-1; cdr3_length: 12; cdr3_aa: PSSEVMGNTEAF
j_call: TRBJ1-3; clone_size: -; v_call: TRBV6-2/TRBV6-3; cdr3_length: 12; cdr3_aa: ASRPDSSGNTVY
j_call: TRBJ2-1; clone_size: -; v_call: TRBV29-1; cdr3_length: 11; cdr3_aa: TGMTNGVSEQF
j_call: TRBJ1-2; clone_size: -; v_call: TRBV6-6; cdr3_length: 11; cdr3_aa: VTSSASNYGYT
j_call: TRBJ1-6; clone_size: -; v_call: TRBV29-1; cdr3_length: 11; cdr3_aa: SVTQGFNSLLH
j_call: TRBJ1-1; clone_size: -; v_call: TRBV20-1; cdr3_length: 9; cdr3_aa: RTSSNSEAF
j_call: TRBJ1-2; clone_size: many; v_call: TRBV29-1; cdr3_length: 13; cdr3_aa: SVAVSGAGFYGYT
j_call: TRBJ2-7; clone_size: -; v_call: TRBV28; cdr3_length: 9; cdr3_aa: ASSENYEQY
j_call: TRBJ2-7; clone_size: few; v_call: TRBV20-1; cdr3_length: 13; cdr3_aa: SAPLAGVVAYEQY
j_call: TRBJ2-7; clone_size: -; v_call: TRBV11-2; cdr3_length: 13; cdr3_aa: ACSYAGRGAREQY
j_call: TRBJ2-7; clone_size: -; v_call: TRBV24-1; cdr3_length: 12; cdr3_aa: ATSNSGLSYEQY
j_call: TRBJ1-1; clone_size: -; v_call: TRBV11-2; cdr3_length: 14; cdr3_aa: AGSSLTGDWNTEAS
j_call: TRBJ2-7; clone_size: few; v_call: TRBV2; cdr3_length: 13; cdr3_aa: ASNVDSGRAHEQY
j_call: TRBJ2-7; clone_size: many; v_call: TRBV7-8; cdr3_length: 16; cdr3_aa: ASSLASSWAPVYYEQY
j_call: TRBJ2-1; clone_size: -; v_call: TRBV7-7; cdr3_length: 16; cdr3_aa: TSSLGTSGSGEYNEQF
j_call: TRBJ1-1; clone_size: many; v_call: TRBV14; cdr3_length: 11; cdr3_aa: ASSLTAGTEAF
j_call: TRBJ2-1; clone_size: many; v_call: TRBV6-1; cdr3_length: 13; cdr3_aa: ASSEGGSGMGEQF
j_call: TRBJ2-1; clone_size: -; v_call: TRBV5-4; cdr3_length: 15; cdr3_aa: ASSLALDRGSRNERF
j_call: TRBJ2-1; clone_size: few; v_call: TRBV5-1; cdr3_length: 14; cdr3_aa: ASSSTGDSSYNEQF
j_call: TRBJ2-1; clone_size: once; v_call: TRBV12-3/TRBV12-4; cdr3_length: 14; cdr3_aa: TSSRAGGSSYNEQF
j_call: TRBJ2-3; clone_size: -; v_call: TRBV10-2; cdr3_length: 12; cdr3_aa: ASSEGVGTDTQY
j_call: TRBJ2-7; clone_size: -; v_call: TRBV6-5; cdr3_length: 13; cdr3_aa: VSSYGSPATYEQY
j_call: TRBJ2-7; clone_size: -; v_call: TRBV4-2; cdr3_length: 13; cdr3_aa: ANSQSGTDSYEEY
j_call: TRBJ1-1; clone_size: many; v_call: TRBV2; cdr3_length: 10; cdr3_aa: ASSSGGTEAF
j_call: TRBJ2-7; clone_size: -; v_call: TRBV15; cdr3_length: 13; cdr3_aa: ATSRGDRGSYEQY
j_call: TRBJ2-3; clone_size: -; v_call: TRBV11-1; cdr3_length: 11; cdr3_aa: ASSLGDRDTQY
j_call: TRBJ1-2; clone_size: many; v_call: TRBV6-5; cdr3_length: 15; cdr3_aa: ASSPYRTGESPNGYT
j_call: TRBJ2-7; clone_size: many; v_call: TRBV28; cdr3_length: 15; cdr3_aa: ASSPERAGVLSYEQY
j_call: TRBJ2-7; clone_size: once; v_call: TRBV6-1; cdr3_length: 13; cdr3_aa: ASKITYPKGAGQY
j_call: TRBJ2-2; clone_size: -; v_call: TRBV29-1; cdr3_length: 10; cdr3_aa: SARTRAGKLF
j_call: TRBJ2-1; clone_size: -; v_call: TRBV11-2; cdr3_length: 15; cdr3_aa: VSSSDQQGIVNNEQF